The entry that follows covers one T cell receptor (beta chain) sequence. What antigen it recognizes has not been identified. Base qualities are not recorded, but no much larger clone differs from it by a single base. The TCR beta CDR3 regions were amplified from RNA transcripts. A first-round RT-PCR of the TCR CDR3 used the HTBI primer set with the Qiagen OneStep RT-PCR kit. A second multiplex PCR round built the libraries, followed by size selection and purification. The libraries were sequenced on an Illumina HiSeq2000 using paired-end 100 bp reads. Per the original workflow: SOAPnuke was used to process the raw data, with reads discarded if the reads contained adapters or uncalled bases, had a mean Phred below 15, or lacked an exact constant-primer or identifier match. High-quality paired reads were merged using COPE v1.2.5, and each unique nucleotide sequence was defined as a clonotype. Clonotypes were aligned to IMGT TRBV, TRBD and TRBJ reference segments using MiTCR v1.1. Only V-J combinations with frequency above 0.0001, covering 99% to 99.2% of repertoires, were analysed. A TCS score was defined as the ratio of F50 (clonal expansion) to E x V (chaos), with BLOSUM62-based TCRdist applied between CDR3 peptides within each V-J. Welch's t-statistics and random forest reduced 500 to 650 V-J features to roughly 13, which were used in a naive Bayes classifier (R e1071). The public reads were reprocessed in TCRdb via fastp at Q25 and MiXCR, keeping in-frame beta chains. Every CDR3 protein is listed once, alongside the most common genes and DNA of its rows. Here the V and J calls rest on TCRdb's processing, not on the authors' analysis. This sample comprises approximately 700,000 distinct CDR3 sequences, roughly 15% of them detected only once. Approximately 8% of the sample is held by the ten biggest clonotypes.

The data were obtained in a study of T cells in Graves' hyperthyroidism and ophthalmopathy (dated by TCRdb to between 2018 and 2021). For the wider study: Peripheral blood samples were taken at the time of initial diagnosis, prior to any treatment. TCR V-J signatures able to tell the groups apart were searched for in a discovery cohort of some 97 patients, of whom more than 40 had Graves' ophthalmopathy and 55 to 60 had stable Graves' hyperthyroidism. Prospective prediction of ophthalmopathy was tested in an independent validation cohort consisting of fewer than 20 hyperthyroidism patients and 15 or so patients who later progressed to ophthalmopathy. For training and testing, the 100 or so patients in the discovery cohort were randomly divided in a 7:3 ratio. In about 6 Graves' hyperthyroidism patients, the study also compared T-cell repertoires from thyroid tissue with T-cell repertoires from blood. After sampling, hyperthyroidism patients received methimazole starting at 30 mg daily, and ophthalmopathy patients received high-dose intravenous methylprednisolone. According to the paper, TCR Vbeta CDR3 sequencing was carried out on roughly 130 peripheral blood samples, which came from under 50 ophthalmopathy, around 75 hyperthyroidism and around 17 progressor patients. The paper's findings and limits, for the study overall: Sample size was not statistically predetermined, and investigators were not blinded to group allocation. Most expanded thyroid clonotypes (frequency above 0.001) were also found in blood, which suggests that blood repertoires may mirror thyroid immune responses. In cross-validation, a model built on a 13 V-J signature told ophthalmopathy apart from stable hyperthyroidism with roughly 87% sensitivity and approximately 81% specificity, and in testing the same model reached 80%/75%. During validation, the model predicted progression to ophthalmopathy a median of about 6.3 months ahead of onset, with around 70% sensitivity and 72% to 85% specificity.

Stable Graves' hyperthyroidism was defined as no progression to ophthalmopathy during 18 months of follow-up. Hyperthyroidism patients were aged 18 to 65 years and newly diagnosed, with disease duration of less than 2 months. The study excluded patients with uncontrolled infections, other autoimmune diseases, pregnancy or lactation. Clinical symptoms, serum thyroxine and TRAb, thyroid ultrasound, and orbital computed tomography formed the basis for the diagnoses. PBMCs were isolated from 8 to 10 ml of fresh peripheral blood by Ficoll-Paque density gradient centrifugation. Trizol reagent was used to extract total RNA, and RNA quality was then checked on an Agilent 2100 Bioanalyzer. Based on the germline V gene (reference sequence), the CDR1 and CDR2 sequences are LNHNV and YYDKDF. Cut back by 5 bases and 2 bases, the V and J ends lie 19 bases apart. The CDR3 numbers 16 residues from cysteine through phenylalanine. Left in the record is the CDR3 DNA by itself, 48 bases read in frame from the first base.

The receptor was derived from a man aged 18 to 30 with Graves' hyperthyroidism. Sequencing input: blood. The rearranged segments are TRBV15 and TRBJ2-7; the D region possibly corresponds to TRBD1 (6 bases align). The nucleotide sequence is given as TGTGCCACCAGCTCAAAAGCCGGGACACTCGCCTACGAGCAGTACTTC. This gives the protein CATSSKAGTLAYEQYF.